This T cell receptor (beta chain) stems from a study of metastatic and nonmetastatic thyroid tumors. Each patient came to thyroid surgery without any prior treatment (of any kind). Germline values: CDR1 ENHRY, CDR2 SYGVKD. There are 17 residues in the CDR3. Points on this clone: One end of the junction fails to match germline, which may point to a read error.

TCRdb reanalyzed the PCR reads via MiXCR. The sample lists tens of thousands of clones, around 13% occurring once. This rearrangement joins TRBV10-3 to TRBJ1-4; 9 bases are shared with TRBD1. The sequenced sample was blood. This clonotype was obtained from a female donor with papillary thyroid cancer or a benign thyroid nodule (not recorded which). Some clones in this sample may be carry-over from other donors' samples. CDR3 sequence reads: CAISESSWTGVGEKLLF. In nucleotides, the CDR3 is TGTGCCATCAGTGAGTCCTCCTGGACAGGGGTCGGTGAAAAACTGCTTTTT.